This TCR beta chain was profiled in a study of shared clonotypes between healthy human individuals. In replicate PCRs of sorted subsets, approximately 190 ng DNA, roughly 27,000 T cell genomes, was used. Generated by immunoSEQ multiplex PCR, the TCRdb table keeps only in-frame clones and is missing some. Of about 2.4 million clones in the sample, 93% were seen once. The CDR3 length is 16 residues. V was clipped by 4 bases and J by 5 bases, with 18 bases between them. CDR1 and CDR2 (germline): SGHNT, YENEEA. V is TRBV11-3 and J is TRBJ2-1, with D perhaps being TRBD1 or TRBD2 (5 bases each). The TCR comes from a man aged 18 to 29 in good health. Some clones in this sample may be carry-over from other donors' samples. Sequenced input: naive CD4+ T cells from PBMCs. Sample subset: CD45RA+ positively selected. The CDR3 sequence: CASSSWGIPPNNEQFF. The CDR3 DNA reads as TGTGCCAGCAGCTCGTGGGGGATCCCCCCCAACAATGAGCAGTTCTTC.